The clone carrying this T cell receptor (beta chain) was seen a few times. Antigen: not known. This entry is derived from a study of T-cell memory formation after mild COVID-19. Looking at the study overall: For the most part, TCR clusters were specific to one donor.

Study-level results: Mainly in CM and EM were contracting CD4+ clones; CD8+ were in EMRA. Confirmation of SARS-CoV-2 specificity was lacking for second-wave clones peaking day 37. Pre-infection memory showed some responding clones, and this suggested that cross-reactive memory joined.

TCRdb analysed the 5' RACE reads with MiXCR anew, one entry per CDR3 protein. The profile shows 150,000 to 200,000 distinct CDR3 sequences, about 14% of them singletons. CDR1 and CDR2 (germline): SGDLS, YYNGEE. Trimming pared 0 bases from V and 8 bases from J, leaving 6 bases between. The CDR3 sequence is 13 residues long. This clonotype was obtained from an adult woman who had mild COVID-19 (a few samples of this study predate the infection). Cell type and time point are not known. The sequenced sample consisted of PBMCs or a T cell subset sorted from them (not recorded which). The V and J genes are TRBV9 and TRBJ1-6; D unresolved. CDR3 sequence: CASSVDEDSPLHF. CDR3 nucleotide sequence: TGTGCCAGCAGCGTAGATGAGGATTCACCCCTCCACTTT.